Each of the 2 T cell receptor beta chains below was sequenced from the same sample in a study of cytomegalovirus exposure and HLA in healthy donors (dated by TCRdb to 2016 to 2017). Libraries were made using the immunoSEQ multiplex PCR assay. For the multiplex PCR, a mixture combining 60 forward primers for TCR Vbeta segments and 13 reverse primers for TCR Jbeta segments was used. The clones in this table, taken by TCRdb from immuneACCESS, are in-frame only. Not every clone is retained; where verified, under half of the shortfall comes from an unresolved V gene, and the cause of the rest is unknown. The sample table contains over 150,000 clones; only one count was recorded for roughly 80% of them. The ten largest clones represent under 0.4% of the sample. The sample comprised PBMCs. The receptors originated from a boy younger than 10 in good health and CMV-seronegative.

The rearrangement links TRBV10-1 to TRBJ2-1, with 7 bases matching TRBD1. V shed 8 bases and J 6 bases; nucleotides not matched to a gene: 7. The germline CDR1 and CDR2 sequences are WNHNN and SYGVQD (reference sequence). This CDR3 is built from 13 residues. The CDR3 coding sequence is TGCGCCAGCTCTGGACAGGCAGGCAATGAGCAGTTCTTC. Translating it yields CASSGQAGNEQFF.

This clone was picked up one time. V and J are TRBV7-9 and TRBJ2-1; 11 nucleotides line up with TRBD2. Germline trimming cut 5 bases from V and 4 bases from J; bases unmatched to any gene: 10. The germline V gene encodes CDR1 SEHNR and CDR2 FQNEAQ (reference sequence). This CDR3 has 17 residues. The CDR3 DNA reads TGTGCCAGCAGCCTCATGCCGGGACTAGCGGCTTACAATGAGCAGTTCTTC. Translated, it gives CASSLMPGLAAYNEQFF. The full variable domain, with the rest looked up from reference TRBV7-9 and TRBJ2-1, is DTGVSQNPRHKITKRGQNVTFRCDPISEHNRLYWYRQTLGQGPEFLTYFQNEAQLEKSRLLSDRFSAERPKGSFSTLEIQRTEQGDSAMYLCASSLMPGLAAYNEQFFGPGTRLTVL.